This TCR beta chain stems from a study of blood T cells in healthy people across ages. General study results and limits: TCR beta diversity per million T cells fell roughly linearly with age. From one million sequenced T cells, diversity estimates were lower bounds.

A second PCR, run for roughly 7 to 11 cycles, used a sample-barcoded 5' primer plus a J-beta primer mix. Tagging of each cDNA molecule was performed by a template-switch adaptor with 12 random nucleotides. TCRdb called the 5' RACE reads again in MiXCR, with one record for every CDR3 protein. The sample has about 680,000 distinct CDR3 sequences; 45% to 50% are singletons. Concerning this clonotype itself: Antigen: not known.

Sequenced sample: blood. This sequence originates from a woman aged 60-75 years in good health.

CDR3 nucleotides: TGTGCCAGCAGGACAGGGGGCATAAACGAGCAGTACTTC. As protein: CASRTGGINEQYF. This chain connects TRBV12-3 or TRBV12-4 to TRBJ2-7; 10 bases are shared with TRBD1. Trimming cost V 6 bases and J 5 bases; bases outside gene matches: 4. This CDR3 region has 13 residues.